This T cell receptor (beta chain) derives from a study of CD8 T cells in ankylosing spondylitis. MiXCR, run by TCRdb on the 5' RACE reads, gives a single entry per CDR3 protein. Of over 150,000 distinct CDR3 sequences listed, 9.5% to 15% were seen once; the top ten hold 16%. The CDR3 has 15 amino acids. V dropped 1 base and J dropped 6; count of bases not matched to a gene: 9. Germline V gene lookup returns CDR1 SGHRS and CDR2 YFSETQ. The V call is TRBV5-1, the J call TRBJ1-2; 7 bases are shared with TRBD1. Sequences were obtained from blood, either unsorted or a sorted T cell fraction (not recorded which). This receptor was obtained from a male donor with ankylosing spondylitis or in good health (not recorded which). CDR3: CASSLLVTGSDGYTF. CDR3 bases: TGCGCCAGCAGCTTGTTGGTGACAGGGAGTGATGGCTACACCTTC.